Listed here are 27 T cell receptor beta chains from one sample, sequenced in a study of blood T cell repertoires in COVID-19. Profiling relied on immunoSEQ multiplex PCR, and the TCRdb table lists in-frame clones only, not all of them. The data hold roughly 95,000 clones, with around 80% observed a single time. Sequencing was carried out using peripheral blood. These receptors originate from a man aged 45-65 years with active or convalescent COVID-19.

In this sample, this clone turned up once. This chain uses TRBV7-8 with TRBJ1-5; 7 positions match TRBD1. The CDR3 totals 15 residues. Per the germline V gene, CDR1 is SGHVS and CDR2 is FQNEAQ. The V gene end was trimmed by 0 bases and the J gene end by 6 bases; junction bases not matched to a gene: 5. CDR3 sequence: CASSLAPGGGQPQHF. In DNA form, the CDR3 reads TGTGCCAGCAGCTTAGCTCCAGGGGGAGGTCAGCCCCAGCATTTT.

This clone was counted a single time. The V call is TRBV5-1, the J call TRBJ1-5; 8 bases are a match to TRBD1. This CDR3 has 15 residues. After removal of 5 bases from V and 7 bases from J, the junction contained 11 bases not matched to a gene. CDR1 and CDR2 (germline): SGHRS, YFSETQ. This chain's CDR3 is CASSPGQDPGQPQHF. DNA of the CDR3: TGCGCCAGCAGTCCGGGACAGGACCCTGGGCAGCCCCAGCATTTT.

The chain combines TRBV27 with TRBJ2-3, with D perhaps matching TRBD1 (6 bases). Germline V CDR1 and CDR2: MNHEY, SMNVEV (reference sequence). The CDR3 sequence is 15 residues long. V lost 6 bases, J lost 2 bases, and 15 bases lay in between. CDR3 nucleotides: TGTGCCAGCAGGGTTTCGACAGGAGTCACAGATACGCAGTATTTT. Translating it yields CASRVSTGVTDTQYF.

The J gene is TRBJ1-2, the V gene TRBV15, with D unresolved. Germline V gene data show CDR1 as LNHNV and CDR2 as YYDKDF (reference sequence). Trimming pared 1 base from V and 7 bases from J, leaving 10 bases between. The CDR3 contains 13 residues. Here the CDR3 reads CATSRGTEGGYTF. DNA for the CDR3: TGTGCCACCAGCAGAGGGACCGAGGGTGGCTACACCTTC. Looking up the rest from reference TRBV15 and TRBJ1-2 gives the full variable domain: DAMVIQNPRYQVTQFGKPVTLSCSQTLNHNVMYWYQQKSSQAPKLLFHYYDKDFNNEADTPDNFQSRRPNTSFCFLDIRSPGLGDTAMYLCATSRGTEGGYTFGSGTRLTVV.

The chain links TRBV3-1 (or the pseudogene TRBV3-2) to TRBJ2-1, with 7 nucleotides matching TRBD1. Germline CDR1 reads LGHDT; CDR2 reads YNNKEL (reference sequence). V lost 0 bases and J lost 4; bases outside the gene matches: 6. This CDR3 region has 16 residues. In nucleotides, the CDR3 is TGTGCCAGCAGCCAAGAAGGAAGGGGGCTATACAATGAGCAGTTCTTC. This translates into CASSQEGRGLYNEQFF.

The chain employs TRBV18 and TRBJ2-7; D not certain. V was cut by 0 bases and J by 6 bases, with 12 bases left in between. Germline-derived CDR1 and CDR2 are KGHSH and LQKENI. CDR3 length: 14 amino acids. The CDR3 is CASSPPSSAGEQYF. CDR3 bases: TGTGCCAGCTCACCACCGTCGTCGGCAGGCGAGCAGTACTTC. Full variable domain (remainder filled in from reference TRBV18 and TRBJ2-7): NAGVMQNPRHLVRRRGQEARLRCSPMKGHSHVYWYRQLPEEGLKFMVYLQKENIIDESGMPKERFSAEFPKEGPSILRIQQVVRGDSAAYFCASSPPSSAGEQYFGPGTRLTVT.

The chain combines TRBV4-1 with TRBJ1-2, with D possibly being TRBD1 (5 bases). Germline V gives CDR1 MGHRA, CDR2 YSYEKL. The CDR3 spans 15 residues. Trimming removed 1 base from V and 5 bases from J, with 14 bases in between. Here the CDR3 DNA reads TGCGCCAGCAGCCAAGTTCGGCAGGGAAATTATGGCTACACCTTC. Translating gives CASSQVRQGNYGYTF.

This chain joins TRBV30 and TRBJ2-7, with a tentative D call TRBD1 (6 bases). Germline-derived CDR1 and CDR2 are GTSNPN and SVGIG (reference sequence). The germline V and J ends were trimmed by 5 bases and 1 base, with 6 bases remaining between them. This CDR3 spans 11 amino acids. Written as DNA, the CDR3 is TGTGCCTGGGGGACATCCTACGAGCAGTACTTC. This encodes CAWGTSYEQYF.

The chain couples TRBV19 to TRBJ1-5; 11 nucleotides match TRBD1. CDR1 LNHDA and CDR2 SQIVND come from the germline V gene (reference sequence). The CDR3 covers 17 residues. V lost 1 base to trimming and J lost 1 base; unmatched junction nucleotides: 3. This CDR3 is CASSIGTGGRSNQPQHF. The CDR3 coding sequence is TGTGCCAGTAGTATAGGGACAGGGGGCAGAAGCAATCAGCCCCAGCATTTT.

This clone was recorded a few times. The chain joins TRBV11-2 to TRBJ2-2; possible D gene TRBD1, 6 bases. V was shortened by 5 bases and J by 6 bases, with 13 bases between the two germline ends. This CDR3 is built from 14 residues. CDR1 is SGHAT, CDR2 FQNNGV, per germline. The CDR3 coding sequence is TGTGCCAGCAGCGCAACACAGGGTCCCGGGGAGCTGTTTTTT. It translates to CASSATQGPGELFF. The whole variable domain, filled in from reference TRBV11-2 and TRBJ2-2, reads EAGVAQSPRYKIIEKRQSVAFWCNPISGHATLYWYQQILGQGPKLLIQFQNNGVVDDSQLPKDRFSAERLKGVDSTLKIQPAKLEDSAVYLCASSATQGPGELFFGEGSRLTVL.

This clone has only one observation. The DNA for the CDR3 is TGTGCCAGCAGCTCTAGCGCGGGTTACACTGAAGCTTTCTTT. Translation: CASSSSAGYTEAFF. The V and J genes are TRBV11-2 and TRBJ1-1; D uncertain. Trimming shortened V by 4 bases and J by 3 bases, and 12 bases separated the two germline ends. The CDR3 sequence is 14 residues long. Per germline, CDR1 SGHAT and CDR2 FQNNGV.

This clone was observed a single time. The V and J genes are TRBV5-6 and TRBJ1-1; D not resolved. V was trimmed by 5 bases and J by 3 bases, leaving 14 bases between them. Looked up from germline, CDR1 is SGHDT and CDR2 is YYEEEE. The CDR3 consists of 14 residues. CDR3 coding DNA: TGTGCCAGCAGATCGAAGACGGAGGACACTGAAGCTTTCTTT. Translation: CASRSKTEDTEAFF.

In its sample, this clone was seen a few times. The rearrangement uses TRBV5-6 and TRBJ2-7, with a weak D call TRBD2 (5 bases). CDR1 SGHDT and CDR2 YYEEEE come from the germline V gene. The V end lost 4 bases, the J end lost 2 bases, and 13 bases lay between the germline ends. There are 14 residues in the CDR3. CDR3 region: CASSRQRVTYEQYF. The CDR3 bases are TGTGCCAGCAGCCGTCAGAGGGTTACCTACGAGCAGTACTTC.

This sequence joins TRBV10-3 and TRBJ1-2, with no clear D. The ends were cut back, 0 bases at V and 6 bases at J, with 14 bases in the middle. Germline CDR1 ENHRY, CDR2 SYGVKD. This CDR3 spans 15 amino acids. CDR3 nucleotide sequence: TGTGCCATCAGTGAGTCGACTAGGGTTAGGGATGGCTACACCTTC. Protein product: CAISESTRVRDGYTF.

The chain links TRBV13 to TRBJ2-7; 16 bases agree with TRBD2. Germline CDR1 PRHDT, CDR2 FYEKMQ (reference sequence). Trimming took 5 bases from V and 7 from J; bases not matched to a gene: 11. CDR3 length: 17 amino acids. CDR3 sequence: CASSVGLAGGPRVEQYV. CDR3 DNA sequence: TGTGCCAGCAGCGTGGGACTAGCGGGGGGGCCCCGGGTGGAGCAGTACGTC.

In this sample, this clone turned up a few times. The rearrangement joins TRBV30 to TRBJ2-2; D call uncertain. The length of the CDR3 is 14 residues. The V and J ends lost 0 bases and 4 bases respectively, with 9 bases between them. From germline, CDR1 is GTSNPN and CDR2 SVGIG (reference sequence). The CDR3 DNA reads as TGTGCCTGGAGTGTTCCCCCGGGCACCGGGGAGCTGTTTTTT. Protein: CAWSVPPGTGELFF.

This chain uses TRBV7-9 with TRBJ2-3; 10 bases are shared with TRBD2. Germline values: CDR1 SEHNR, CDR2 FQNEAQ (reference sequence). This CDR3 region has 16 residues. V gave up 0 bases and J gave up 3 bases; unmatched junction bases: 3. DNA for the CDR3: TGTGCCAGCAGCTTAGCGGGAGCGGGGGGGACAGATACGCAGTATTTT. Amino acid sequence: CASSLAGAGGTDTQYF.

This clone was counted ten times or more. J is TRBJ1-5 and V is TRBV5-1, with no clear D. Germline CDR1 is SGHRS and CDR2 is YFSETQ. Trimming removed 4 bases from V and 1 base from J, with 12 bases in between. The CDR3 is made up of 15 amino acids. The CDR3 DNA follows: TGCGCCAGCAGCCCCGAGGGCAGGAGCAATCAGCCCCAGCATTTT. This encodes CASSPEGRSNQPQHF.

The chain joins TRBV27 to TRBJ1-1, with TRBD1 matching 7 bases. Germline CDR1 MNHEY, CDR2 SMNVEV (reference sequence). Trimming removed 9 bases from V and 0 bases from J; junction bases left unmatched: 10. CDR3 length: 15 residues. The CDR3 DNA sequence: TGTGCCAGTCACCCCGGGACAGTAGTGAACACTGAAGCTTTCTTT. It encodes CASHPGTVVNTEAFF.

The chain joins TRBV6-2 or TRBV6-3 to TRBJ2-1; 9 bases are shared with TRBD2. The J segment lost 4 bases and the V segment lost 0 bases, leaving 4 bases of the junction unmatched. CDR3 size: 16 residues. Germline CDR1 is MNHEY and CDR2 is SVGEGT. CDR3 DNA sequence: TGTGCCAGCAGTTACTCACCTAGCGGGGTGTACAATGAGCAGTTCTTC. Encoded protein: CASSYSPSGVYNEQFF.

Only a few counts were recorded for this clone. The chain couples TRBV5-6 to TRBJ1-1, with TRBD1 identical over 8 bases. V lost 4 bases to trimming and J lost 4 bases; unmatched junction nucleotides: 6. Germline CDR1 and CDR2: SGHDT and YYEEEE. There are 14 residues in the CDR3. DNA for the CDR3: TGTGCCAGCAGCACAGGGGGGACGAGCACTGAAGCTTTCTTT. This codes for CASSTGGTSTEAFF.

V usage is TRBV5-4 and J usage is TRBJ2-2, with 7 bases aligning to TRBD1. V lost 0 bases to trimming and J lost 7 bases; unmatched junction nucleotides: 9. Germline loops: CDR1 SGHNT, CDR2 YYREEE (reference sequence). The CDR3 length is 16 residues. The CDR3 is CASSLDITGAGGELFF. The CDR3, as DNA: TGTGCCAGCAGCTTGGACATCACAGGGGCGGGCGGGGAGCTGTTTTTT.

This clone has just a few counts. The genes are TRBV29-1 and TRBJ1-1, with TRBD1 matching over 7 bases. J gave up 11 bases and V 7 bases, and 10 bases lay outside the gene matches. The CDR3 length is 11 residues. The germline V gene encodes CDR1 SQVTM and CDR2 ANQGSEA. In DNA form, the CDR3 reads TGCAGCGCCGACAGGGACCGCGGGGCTTTCTTT. Amino acid sequence: CSADRDRGAFF.

The J gene is TRBJ2-1, the V gene TRBV28; perhaps TRBD2 as D (6 bases). The V gene's germline CDR1 is MDHEN and CDR2 SYDVKM. This CDR3 spans 15 amino acids. V dropped 0 bases and J dropped 6 bases, with 12 bases sitting between them. The CDR3 region has the DNA TGTGCCAGCAGTTTATGGTCTCGGGACTCCAATGAGCAGTTCTTC. It translates to CASSLWSRDSNEQFF.

The V call is TRBV4-1, the J call TRBJ1-4, with 7 positions matching TRBD1. Trimming cost V 4 bases and J 3 bases; bases outside gene matches: 5. Per the germline V gene, CDR1 is MGHRA and CDR2 is YSYEKL. The CDR3 covers 15 residues. The CDR3 bases are TGCGCCAGCAGCCCTTCGGGACAGCCTAATGAAAAACTGTTTTTT. It yields the protein CASSPSGQPNEKLFF.

The chain couples TRBV18 to TRBJ2-1, with D possibly being TRBD2 (5 bases). Trimming pared 6 bases from V and 5 bases from J, leaving 23 bases between. The CDR3 spans 17 residues. Looked up from germline, CDR1 is KGHSH and CDR2 is LQKENI. CDR3 DNA: TGTGCCAGCTCCCCCCGGGTACTAGAAGACGCGGACAATGAGCAGTTCTTC. The encoded protein is CASSPRVLEDADNEQFF.

V is TRBV29-1 and J is TRBJ2-1; 7 nucleotides agree with TRBD1. V shed 2 bases, J shed 3 bases, and the junction held 4 bases outside the gene matches. Per the germline V gene, CDR1 is SQVTM and CDR2 is ANQGSEA. There are 14 residues in the CDR3. CDR3 nucleotide sequence: TGCAGCGTTGAAAGGGACAGAGGCTACAATGAGCAGTTCTTC. Protein: CSVERDRGYNEQFF.